This entry is about one TCR beta chain. Its matching antigen is unknown. The CDR3 runs 15 residues. Germline V lookup: CDR1 SGHRS, CDR2 YFSETQ. TCRdb re-called the 5' RACE reads; one entry per CDR3 protein, DNA not given. The sample is made up of approximately 380,000 distinct CDR3 sequences, and the top ten hold around 5% of it. This sample is drawn from a study of T cells expressing NK-cell markers. Study-wide results and caveats: Certain NKG2C+ T cell clones were expanded, and their HCMV specificity remained unclear. The leading position in the CD3+CD56-NKG2C+ fraction of several donors also went to these clonotypes.

The clonotype originates from a man aged 18 to 69 in good health. The chain employs TRBV5-1 and TRBJ1-1. Sequencing used blood T cells: a sorted CD56 or NKG2C T cell subset, CD4+ or CD8+ T cells, or bulk PBMC T cells (not recorded which). This CDR3 reads CASRIDHGTAQGAFF.